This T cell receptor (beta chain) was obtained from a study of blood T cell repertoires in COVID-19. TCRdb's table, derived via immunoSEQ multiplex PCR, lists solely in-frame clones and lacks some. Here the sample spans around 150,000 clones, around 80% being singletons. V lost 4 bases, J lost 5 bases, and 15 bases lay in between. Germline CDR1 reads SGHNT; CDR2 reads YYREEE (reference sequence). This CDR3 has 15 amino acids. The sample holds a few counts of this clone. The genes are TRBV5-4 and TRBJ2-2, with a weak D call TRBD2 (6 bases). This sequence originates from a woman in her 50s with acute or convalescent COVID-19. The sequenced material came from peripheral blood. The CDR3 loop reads CASSIGGLGTGELFF. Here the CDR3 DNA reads TGTGCCAGCAGCATAGGAGGGTTAGGGACCGGGGAGCTGTTTTTT.